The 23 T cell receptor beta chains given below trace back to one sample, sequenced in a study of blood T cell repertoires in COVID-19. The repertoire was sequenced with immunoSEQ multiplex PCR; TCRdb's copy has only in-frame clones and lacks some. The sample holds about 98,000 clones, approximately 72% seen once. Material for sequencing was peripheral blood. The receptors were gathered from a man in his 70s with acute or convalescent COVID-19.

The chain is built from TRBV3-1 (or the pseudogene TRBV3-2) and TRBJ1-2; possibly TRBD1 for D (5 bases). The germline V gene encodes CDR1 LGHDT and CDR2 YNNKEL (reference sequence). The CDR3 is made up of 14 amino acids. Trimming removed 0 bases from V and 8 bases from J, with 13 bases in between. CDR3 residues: CASSQDRGGYGYTF. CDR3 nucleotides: TGTGCCAGCAGCCAAGATCGGGGGGGGTACGGCTACACCTTC.

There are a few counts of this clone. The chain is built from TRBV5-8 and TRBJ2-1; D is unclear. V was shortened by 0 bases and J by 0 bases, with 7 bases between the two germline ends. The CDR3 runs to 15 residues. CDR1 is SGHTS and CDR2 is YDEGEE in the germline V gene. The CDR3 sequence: CASSLGYSSYNEQFF. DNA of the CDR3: TGTGCCAGCAGCTTGGGGTACAGCTCCTACAATGAGCAGTTCTTC.

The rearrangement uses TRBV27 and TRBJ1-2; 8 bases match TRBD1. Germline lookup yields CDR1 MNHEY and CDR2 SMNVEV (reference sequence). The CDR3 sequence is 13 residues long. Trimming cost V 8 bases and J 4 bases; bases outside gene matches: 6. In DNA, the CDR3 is TGTGCCAGCGGACAGGGAGACCCCTATGGCTACACCTTC. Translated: CASGQGDPYGYTF.

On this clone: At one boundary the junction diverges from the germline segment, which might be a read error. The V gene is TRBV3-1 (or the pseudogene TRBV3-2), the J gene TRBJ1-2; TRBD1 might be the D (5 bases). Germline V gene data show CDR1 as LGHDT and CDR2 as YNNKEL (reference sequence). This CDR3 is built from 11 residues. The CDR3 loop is CASSQQGLSAF. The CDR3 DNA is TGTGCCAGCAGCCAACAGGGATTATCGGCCTTC.

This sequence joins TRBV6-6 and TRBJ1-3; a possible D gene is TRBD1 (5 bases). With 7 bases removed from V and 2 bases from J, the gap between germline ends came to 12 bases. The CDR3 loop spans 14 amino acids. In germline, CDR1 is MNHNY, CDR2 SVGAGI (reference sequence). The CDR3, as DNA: TGTGCCAGCACCCAACAGGCTCCTGGAAACACCATATATTTT. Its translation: CASTQQAPGNTIYF.

The CDR3, as DNA: TGTGCCAGCAGTTTAATCTTGGACAGGAGATACACCTTC. This translates into CASSLILDRRYTF. The chain recombines TRBV12-3 or TRBV12-4 with TRBJ1-2; TRBD1 aligns across 7 bases. This CDR3 is 13 amino acids long. After removal of 2 bases from V and 11 bases from J, the junction contained 8 bases not matched to a gene.

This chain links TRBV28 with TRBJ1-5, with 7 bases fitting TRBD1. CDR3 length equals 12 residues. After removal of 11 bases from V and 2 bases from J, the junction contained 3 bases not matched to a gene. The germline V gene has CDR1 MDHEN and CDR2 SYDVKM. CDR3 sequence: CALGQGNQPQHF. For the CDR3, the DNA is TGTGCCCTCGGACAGGGCAATCAGCCCCAGCATTTT.

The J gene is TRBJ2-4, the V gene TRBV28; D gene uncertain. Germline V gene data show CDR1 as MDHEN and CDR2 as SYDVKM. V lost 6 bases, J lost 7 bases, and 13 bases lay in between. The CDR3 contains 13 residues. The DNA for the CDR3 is TGTGCCAGCAGCTCGAGCGAGAGGAACATTCAGTACTTC. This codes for CASSSSERNIQYF.

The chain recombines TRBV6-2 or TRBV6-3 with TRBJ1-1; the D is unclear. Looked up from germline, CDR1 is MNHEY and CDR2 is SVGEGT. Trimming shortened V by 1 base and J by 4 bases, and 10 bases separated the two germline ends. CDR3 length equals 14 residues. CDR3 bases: TGTGCCAGCAGTTACTATCCTGAGGGCACTGAAGCTTTCTTT. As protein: CASSYYPEGTEAFF.

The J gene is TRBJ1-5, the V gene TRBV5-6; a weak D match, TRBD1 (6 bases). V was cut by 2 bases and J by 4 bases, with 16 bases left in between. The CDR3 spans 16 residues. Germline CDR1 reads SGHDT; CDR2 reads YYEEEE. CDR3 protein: CASSFGTNTGNQPQHF. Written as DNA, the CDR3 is TGTGCCAGCAGCTTCGGGACTAATACAGGGAATCAGCCCCAGCATTTT.

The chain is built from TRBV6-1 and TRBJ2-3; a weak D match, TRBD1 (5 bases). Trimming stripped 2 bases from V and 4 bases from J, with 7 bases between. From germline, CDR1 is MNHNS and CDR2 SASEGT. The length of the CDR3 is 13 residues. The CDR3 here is CASSEIGADTQYF. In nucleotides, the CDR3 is TGTGCCAGCAGTGAAATAGGGGCAGATACGCAGTATTTT.

The CDR3 is CASSPRQLTNTGELFF. The CDR3 DNA reads as TGTGCCAGCTCACCCAGACAGCTAACGAACACCGGGGAGCTGTTTTTT. V and J are TRBV18 and TRBJ2-2; maybe TRBD1 (5 bases). The V end was cut by 3 bases, the J end by 0 bases, with 11 bases between. Germline V gene lookup returns CDR1 KGHSH and CDR2 LQKENI. This CDR3 contains 16 residues.

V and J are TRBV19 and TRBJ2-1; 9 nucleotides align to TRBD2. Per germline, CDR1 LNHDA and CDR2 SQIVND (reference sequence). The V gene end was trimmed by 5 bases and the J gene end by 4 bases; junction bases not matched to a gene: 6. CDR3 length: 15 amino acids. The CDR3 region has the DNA TGTGCCAGTAGTCGAGCGGGAGGTACGTACAATGAGCAGTTCTTC. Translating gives CASSRAGGTYNEQFF.

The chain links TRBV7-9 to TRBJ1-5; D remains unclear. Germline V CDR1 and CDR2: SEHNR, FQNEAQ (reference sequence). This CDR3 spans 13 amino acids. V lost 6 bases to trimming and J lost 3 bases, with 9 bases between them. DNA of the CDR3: TGTGCCAGCAGTCCCGGGTACAATCAGCCCCAGCATTTT. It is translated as CASSPGYNQPQHF. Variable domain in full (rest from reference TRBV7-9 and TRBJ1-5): DTGVSQNPRHKITKRGQNVTFRCDPISEHNRLYWYRQTLGQGPEFLTYFQNEAQLEKSRLLSDRFSAERPKGSFSTLEIQRTEQGDSAMYLCASSPGYNQPQHFGDGTRLSIL.

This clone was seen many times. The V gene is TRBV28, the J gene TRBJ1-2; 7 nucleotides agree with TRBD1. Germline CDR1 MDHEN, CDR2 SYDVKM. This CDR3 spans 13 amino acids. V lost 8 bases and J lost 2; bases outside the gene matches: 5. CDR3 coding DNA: TGTGCCAGCCAATCGGGACAGAACTATGGCTACACCTTC. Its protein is CASQSGQNYGYTF.

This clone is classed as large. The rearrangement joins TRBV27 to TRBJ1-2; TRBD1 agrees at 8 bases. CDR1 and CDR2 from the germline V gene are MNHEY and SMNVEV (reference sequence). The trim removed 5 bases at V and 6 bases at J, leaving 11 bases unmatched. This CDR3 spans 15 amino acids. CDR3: CASSRRDRPLDGYTF. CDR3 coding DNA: TGTGCCAGCAGTCGCAGGGACAGGCCCCTCGATGGCTACACCTTC.

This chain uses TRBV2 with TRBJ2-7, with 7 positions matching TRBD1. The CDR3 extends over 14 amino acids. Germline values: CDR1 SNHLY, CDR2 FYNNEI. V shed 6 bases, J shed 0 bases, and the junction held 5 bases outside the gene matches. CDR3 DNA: TGTGCCAGCAGAGAGGACAGGATCTCCTACGAGCAGTACTTC. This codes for CASREDRISYEQYF.

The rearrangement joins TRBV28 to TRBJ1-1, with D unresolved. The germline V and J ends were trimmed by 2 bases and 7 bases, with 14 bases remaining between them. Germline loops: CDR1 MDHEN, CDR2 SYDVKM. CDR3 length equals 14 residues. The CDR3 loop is CASSLREGALEAFF. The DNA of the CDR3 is TGTGCCAGCAGTTTAAGGGAGGGAGCCCTTGAAGCTTTCTTT.

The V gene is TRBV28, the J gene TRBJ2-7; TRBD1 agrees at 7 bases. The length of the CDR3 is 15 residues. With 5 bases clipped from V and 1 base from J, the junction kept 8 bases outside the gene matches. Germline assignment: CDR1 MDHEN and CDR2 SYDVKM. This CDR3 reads CASSQQGKGSYEQYF. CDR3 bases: TGTGCCAGCAGTCAACAGGGGAAGGGTTCCTACGAGCAGTACTTC.

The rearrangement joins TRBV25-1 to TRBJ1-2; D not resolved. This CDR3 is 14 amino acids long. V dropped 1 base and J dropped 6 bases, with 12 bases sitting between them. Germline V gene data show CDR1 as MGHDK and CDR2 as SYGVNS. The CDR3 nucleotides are TGTGCCAGCAGTGAATTTTCGGGGATTAATGGCTACACCTTC. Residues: CASSEFSGINGYTF.

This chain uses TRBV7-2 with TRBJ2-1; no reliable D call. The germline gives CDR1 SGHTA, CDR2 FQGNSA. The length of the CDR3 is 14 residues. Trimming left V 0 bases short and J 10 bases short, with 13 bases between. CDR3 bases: TGTGCCAGCAGCTTAGCGGCGAACAGTCGGGAGCAGTTCTTC. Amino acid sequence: CASSLAANSREQFF.

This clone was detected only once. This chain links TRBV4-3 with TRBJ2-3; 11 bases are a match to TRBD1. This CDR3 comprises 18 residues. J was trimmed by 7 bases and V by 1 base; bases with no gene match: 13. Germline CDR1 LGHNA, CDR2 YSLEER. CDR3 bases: TGCGCCAGCAGCCAAGCAATGGGACAGGGGGGCCCCCCCTATACGCAGTATTTT. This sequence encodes CASSQAMGQGGPPYTQYF.

The CDR3 nucleotides read TGTGCCAGCAGTTCACCGACAGGCTCTGGAAACACCATATATTTT. Residues: CASSSPTGSGNTIYF. The V call is TRBV28, the J call TRBJ1-3, with D possibly being TRBD1 (6 bases). The germline gives CDR1 MDHEN, CDR2 SYDVKM. This CDR3 is 15 amino acids long. Trimming took 4 bases from V and 0 from J, leaving 10 bases between them.